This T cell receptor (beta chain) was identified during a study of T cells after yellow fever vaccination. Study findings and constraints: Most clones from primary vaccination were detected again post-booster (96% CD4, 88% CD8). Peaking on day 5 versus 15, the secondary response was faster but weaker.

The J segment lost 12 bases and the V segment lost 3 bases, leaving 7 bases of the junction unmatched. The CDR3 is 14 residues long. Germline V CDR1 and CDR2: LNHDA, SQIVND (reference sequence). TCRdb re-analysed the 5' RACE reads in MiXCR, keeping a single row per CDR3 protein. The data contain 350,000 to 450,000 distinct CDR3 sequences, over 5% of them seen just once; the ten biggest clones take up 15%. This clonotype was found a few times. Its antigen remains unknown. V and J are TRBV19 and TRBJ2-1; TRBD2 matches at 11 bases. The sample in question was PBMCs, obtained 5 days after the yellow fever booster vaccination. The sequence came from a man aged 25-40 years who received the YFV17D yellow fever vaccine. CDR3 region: CASSMASGRRGQFF. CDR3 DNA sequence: TGTGCCAGTAGTATGGCTAGCGGGAGGAGGGGGCAGTTCTTC.